The 26 T cell receptor beta chains given below trace back to one sample, sequenced in a study of post-analysis software for immune sequencing data. The study's findings and limits: Comparison of patients with controls showed five TRBV segments more frequent in patients, TRBV5-6, TRBV5-1 and TRBV20-1 among them.

What these receptors recognize is not known. Every TCR beta cDNA library bore unique molecular identifiers. MiXCR was run by TCRdb on the PCR reads, yielding one entry per CDR3 protein. Of roughly 730,000 distinct CDR3 sequences in the sample, 25% to 30% were seen once. The sequenced sample consisted of blood. The receptors here all came from a girl aged 5-17 years with multiple sclerosis.

This clonotype was observed a handful of times. V usage is TRBV20-1 and J usage is TRBJ1-4; 10 bases agree with TRBD1. V shed 0 bases and J 1 base; nucleotides not matched to a gene: 14. The CDR3 has 20 residues. The V gene's germline CDR1 is DFQATT and CDR2 SNEGSKA (reference sequence). DNA for the CDR3: TGCAGTGCTAGAGATCCTAAACCGGGACAGGGGAGTCTAACTAATGAAAAACTGTTTTTT. It is translated as CSARDPKPGQGSLTNEKLFF.

This clonotype was counted only a few times. The chain links TRBV7-2 to TRBJ2-1, with 11 bases fitting TRBD2. This CDR3 has 15 amino acids. Germline loops: CDR1 SGHTA, CDR2 FQGNSA. Trimming at V came to 0 bases and at J to 12 bases, leaving 7 bases not matched to a gene. Written as DNA, the CDR3 is TGTGCCAGCAGCTTAGCGGGACTAGCGGTTCTGGGGCAGTTCTTC. Its translation: CASSLAGLAVLGQFF.

This clonotype was detected only a few times. V usage is TRBV27 and J usage is TRBJ2-7; D not resolved. From germline, CDR1 is MNHEY and CDR2 SMNVEV (reference sequence). The CDR3 extends over 11 amino acids. The germline V and J ends were trimmed by 8 bases and 4 bases, with 9 bases remaining between them. The CDR3 region has the DNA TGTGCCAGCGGACCGCGGTACGAGCAGTACTTC. It codes for CASGPRYEQYF.

The chain has TRBV12-3 or TRBV12-4 and TRBJ2-5; weak D call: TRBD1 (6 bases). The end of the DNA fits TRBJ2-7 better, so the J call may be wrong. This CDR3 has 15 amino acids. The CDR3 region is CASNYRNQGFCEQYF. DNA for the CDR3: TGTGCCAGCAATTACCGTAATCAGGGGTTCTGCGAGCAGTACTTC.

This clonotype was counted a single time. This chain connects TRBV5-1 to TRBJ2-3; D might be TRBD2 (5 bases). Trimming pared 0 bases from V and 2 bases from J, leaving 13 bases between. The CDR3 is 16 residues long. Germline V gene sequence: CDR1 SGHRS, CDR2 YFSETQ. CDR3 in amino acids: CASSLGGSANTDTQYF. CDR3 coding DNA: TGCGCCAGCAGCTTGGGAGGGTCGGCAAACACAGATACGCAGTATTTT.

The chain joins TRBV6-2 or TRBV6-3 to TRBJ2-1; no definite D call. Trimming cost V 6 bases and J 0 bases, with 18 bases left between them. The CDR3 is made up of 17 amino acids. Germline V CDR1 and CDR2: MNHEY, SVGEGT. The chain's CDR3 is CASSPRLLSSSYNEQFF. DNA for the CDR3: TGTGCCAGCAGCCCACGTCTGCTTAGCAGCTCCTACAATGAGCAGTTCTTC.

The chain employs TRBV27 and TRBJ1-2; D remains ambiguous. This CDR3 is built from 14 residues. Trimming stripped 0 bases from V and 7 bases from J, with 12 bases between. In germline, CDR1 is MNHEY, CDR2 SMNVEV (reference sequence). This CDR3 is CASSLSGPLVGYTF. The CDR3 coding sequence is TGTGCCAGCAGTTTATCAGGACCCCTCGTTGGCTACACCTTC.

Only one count was recorded for this clonotype. The chain employs TRBV5-1 and TRBJ1-1, with 8 bases matching TRBD1. The ends lost 4 bases at V and 4 bases at J; junction bases unmatched: 12. The CDR3 spans 16 residues. From germline, CDR1 is SGHRS and CDR2 YFSETQ. CDR3 DNA: TGCGCCAGCAGCCATCAACGGCAGGGGGCTGCCACTGAAGCTTTCTTT. As protein: CASSHQRQGAATEAFF.

The table lists this clonotype with a few counts. J is TRBJ1-6 and V is TRBV12-3 or TRBV12-4, with 7 nucleotides matching TRBD1. After removal of 6 bases from V and 6 bases from J, the junction contained 8 bases not matched to a gene. CDR3 length: 15 residues. In nucleotides, the CDR3 is TGTGCCAGCAGGCAGCAGGCAGGGGGTAATTCACCCCTCCACTTT. It codes for CASRQQAGGNSPLHF.

This clonotype was detected a few times. The gene calls are TRBV15 and TRBJ2-7; D might be TRBD2 (6 bases). The V and J ends lost 0 bases and 7 bases respectively, with 13 bases between them. CDR3 length: 14 residues. Germline CDR1 and CDR2: LNHNV and YYDKDF (reference sequence). CDR3 DNA sequence: TGTGCCACCAGCAGAGACCGGATGGGGGGAGAGCAGTACTTC. Its translation: CATSRDRMGGEQYF.

The table lists this clonotype with many counts. At one of its ends the junction is not consistent with the germline gene, which may arise from a read error. This chain connects TRBV4-1 to TRBJ2-5; D gene ambiguous. This CDR3 region has 12 residues. Germline values: CDR1 MGHRA, CDR2 YSYEKL. The CDR3 region is CASSQPAETQYF. The DNA of the CDR3 is TGTGCCAGCAGTCAACCCGCAGAGACCCAGTACTTC.

The V call is TRBV6-6, the J call TRBJ1-1, with D hard to call. CDR1 is MNHNY, CDR2 SVGAGI, per germline (reference sequence). V lost 7 bases to trimming and J lost 1 base, with 10 bases between them. This CDR3 has 13 residues. The CDR3 spells CASMEFGNTEAFF. As DNA, the CDR3 is TGTGCCAGCATGGAGTTCGGGAACACTGAAGCTTTCTTT.

This clonotype was counted between two and nine times. The chain combines TRBV11-3 with TRBJ2-1; the match to TRBD2 covers 7 bases. CDR1 and CDR2 from the germline V gene are SGHNT and YENEEA. CDR3 size: 17 residues. The ends lost 5 bases at V and 0 bases at J; junction bases unmatched: 10. CDR3 region: CASSPTSSGSSYNEQFF. The DNA of the CDR3 is TGTGCCAGCAGCCCAACTTCTAGCGGAAGCTCCTACAATGAGCAGTTCTTC.

This clonotype was observed a handful of times. The chain uses TRBV28 and TRBJ2-3, with D unclear. The CDR3 extends over 14 amino acids. Between the trimmed V and J ends, which lost 4 bases and 4 bases, there was a span of 12 bases. The germline V gene has CDR1 MDHEN and CDR2 SYDVKM. The CDR3 is CASSSRGVADTQYF. The DNA of the CDR3 is TGTGCCAGCAGTTCCCGAGGAGTCGCAGATACGCAGTATTTT. Filled out from reference TRBV28 and TRBJ2-3, the complete variable domain reads DVKVTQSSRYLVKRTGEKVFLECVQDMDHENMFWYRQDPGLGLRLIYFSYDVKMKEKGDIPEGYSVSREKKERFSLILESASTNQTSMYLCASSSRGVADTQYFGPGTRLTVL.

This clonotype has only a few counts. V gene TRBV2 combines with J gene TRBJ1-2; possibly TRBD1 for D (5 bases). The germline CDR1 and CDR2 sequences are SNHLY and FYNNEI. Trimming shortened V by 10 bases and J by 5 bases, and 8 bases separated the two germline ends. CDR3 length equals 10 residues. For the CDR3, the DNA is TGTGCCACCGGGGGGTATGGCTACACCTTC. Translating gives CATGGYGYTF.

This sequence joins TRBV7-2 and TRBJ1-2; tentative D call: TRBD1 (5 bases). Trimming pared 1 base from V and 6 bases from J, leaving 21 bases between. CDR1 is SGHTA, CDR2 FQGNSA, per germline. The length of the CDR3 is 17 residues. CDR3 nucleotides: TGTGCCAGCAGCTTAGTGGGGGACCCAGGAGGGAGTAATGGCTACACCTTC. Translated, it gives CASSLVGDPGGSNGYTF.

This clonotype has only a few counts. The chain recombines TRBV12-3 or TRBV12-4 with TRBJ1-2, with no clear D. This CDR3 region has 11 residues. The germline V and J ends were trimmed by 7 bases and 8 bases, with 11 bases remaining between them. The CDR3 loop reads CASNSPRGYTF. The CDR3, as DNA: TGTGCCAGCAACTCCCCGCGGGGCTACACCTTC.

The J gene is TRBJ1-5, the V gene TRBV12-3 or TRBV12-4; no definite D call. The V end lost 3 bases, the J end lost 6 bases, and 6 bases lay between the germline ends. The CDR3 contains 12 residues. The CDR3 DNA sequence: TGTGCCAGCAGTTTGACGGGTCAGCCCCAGCATTTT. It is translated as CASSLTGQPQHF.

The gene calls are TRBV7-2 and TRBJ1-2; D is unresolved. The CDR3 length is 11 residues. The germline V gene encodes CDR1 SGHTA and CDR2 FQGNSA. The ends were cut back, 5 bases at V and 5 bases at J, with 6 bases in the middle. The CDR3 coding sequence is TGTGCCAGCAGCCCCACATATGGCTACACCTTC. Protein sequence: CASSPTYGYTF.

V is TRBV5-1 and J is TRBJ1-3, with D maybe TRBD1 (5 bases). There are 14 residues in the CDR3. Per germline, CDR1 SGHRS and CDR2 YFSETQ. The V end lost 5 bases, the J end lost 3 bases, and 12 bases lay between the germline ends. The CDR3 sequence is CASRGAGSGNTIYF. In nucleotides, the CDR3 is TGCGCCAGCAGAGGAGCAGGGAGTGGAAACACCATATATTTT.

The chain joins TRBV7-2 to TRBJ2-3; 10 bases are shared with TRBD2. This CDR3 is 16 amino acids long. Germline CDR1 SGHTA, CDR2 FQGNSA. Trimming took 5 bases from V and 5 from J; bases not matched to a gene: 10. The CDR3 DNA is TGTGCCAGCAGCCCGGCTAGCGGGAGCCCGGGAGATACGCAGTATTTT. Protein sequence: CASSPASGSPGDTQYF.

The table lists this clonotype with a few counts. The rearrangement links TRBV28 to TRBJ2-3; 8 bases map to TRBD2. The CDR3 consists of 17 residues. Germline V CDR1 and CDR2: MDHEN, SYDVKM. The junction had 12 bases not matched to a gene; V was cut back by 5 bases and J by 2 bases. The CDR3 sequence: CASSLLRTSQLTDTQYF. As DNA, the CDR3 is TGTGCCAGCAGTCTACTCAGGACTAGCCAGCTCACAGATACGCAGTATTTT.

The V call is TRBV7-2, the J call TRBJ2-4; a possible D gene is TRBD2 (6 bases). The germline V gene has CDR1 SGHTA and CDR2 FQGNSA. The CDR3 extends over 16 amino acids. Deletions cut 5 bases from V and 1 base from J, with 15 bases between. CDR3 in amino acids: CASSPSPGVAKNIQYF. CDR3 DNA sequence: TGTGCCAGCAGCCCGAGCCCGGGAGTGGCCAAAAACATTCAGTACTTC.

CDR3 DNA sequence: TGCAGCGTTGAAGATCCCACGGGAGTCCCCTTTGAGCAGTACTTC. Encoded protein: CSVEDPTGVPFEQYF. The chain employs TRBV29-1 and TRBJ2-7; D may be TRBD2 (6 bases). The CDR3 is 15 residues long. CDR1 and CDR2 (germline): SQVTM, ANQGSEA. V was clipped by 0 bases and J by 7 bases, with 19 bases between them.

The gene calls are TRBV5-1 and TRBJ1-1; 7 nucleotides align to TRBD1. The CDR3 has 15 residues. The J segment lost 8 bases and the V segment lost 4 bases, leaving 14 bases of the junction unmatched. CDR1 SGHRS and CDR2 YFSETQ come from the germline V gene. The CDR3 DNA reads as TGCGCCAGCAGCCCTAACGGACTTGGACAGGTCGAAGCTTTCTTT. This translates into CASSPNGLGQVEAFF.

This chain uses TRBV6-2 or TRBV6-3 with TRBJ2-5; 8 nucleotides match TRBD1. This CDR3 has 15 residues. After removal of 2 bases from V and 5 bases from J, the junction contained 7 bases not matched to a gene. CDR1 and CDR2 (germline): MNHEY, SVGEGT. CDR3 DNA sequence: TGTGCCAGCAGTTACCAGGACAGGGTATCGGAGACCCAGTACTTC. It yields the protein CASSYQDRVSETQYF.